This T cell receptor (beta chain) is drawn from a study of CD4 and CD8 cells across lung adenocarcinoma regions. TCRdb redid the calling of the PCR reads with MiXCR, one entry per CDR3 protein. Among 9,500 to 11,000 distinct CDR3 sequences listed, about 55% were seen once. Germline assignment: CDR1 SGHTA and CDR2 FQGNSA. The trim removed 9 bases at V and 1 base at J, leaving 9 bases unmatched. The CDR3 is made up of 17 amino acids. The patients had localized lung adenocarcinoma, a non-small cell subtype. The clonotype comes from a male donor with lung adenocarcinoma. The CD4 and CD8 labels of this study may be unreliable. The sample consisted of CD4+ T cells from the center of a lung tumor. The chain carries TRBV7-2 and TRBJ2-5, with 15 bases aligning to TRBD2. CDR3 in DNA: TGTGCCAGTGCTGGACTAGCGGGAGGGGGTGGCCAAGAGACCCAGTACTTC. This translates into CASAGLAGGGGQETQYF.